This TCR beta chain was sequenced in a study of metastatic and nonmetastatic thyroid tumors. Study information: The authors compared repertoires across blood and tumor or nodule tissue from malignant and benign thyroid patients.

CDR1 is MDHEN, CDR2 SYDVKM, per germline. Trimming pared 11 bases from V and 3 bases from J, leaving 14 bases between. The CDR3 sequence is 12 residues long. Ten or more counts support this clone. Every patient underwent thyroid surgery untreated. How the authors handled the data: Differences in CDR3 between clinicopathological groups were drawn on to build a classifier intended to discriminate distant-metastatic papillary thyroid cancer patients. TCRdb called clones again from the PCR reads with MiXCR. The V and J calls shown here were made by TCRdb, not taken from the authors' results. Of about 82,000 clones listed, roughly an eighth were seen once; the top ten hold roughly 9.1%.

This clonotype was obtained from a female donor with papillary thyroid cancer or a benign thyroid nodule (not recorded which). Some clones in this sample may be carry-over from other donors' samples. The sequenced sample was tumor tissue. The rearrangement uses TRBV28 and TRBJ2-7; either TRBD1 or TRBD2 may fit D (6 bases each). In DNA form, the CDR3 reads TGTGCCGCCCGGGGGCGGCTCTACGAGCAGTACTTC. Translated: CAARGRLYEQYF.